Here is one TCR beta chain with its context. What it binds is unknown. Other DNA sequences within the sample encode an identical CDR3. This sample is part of a study of radiation and T cells in renal cell carcinoma. Study-wide context: Nephrectomy followed 15 Gy stereotactic body radiation by 4 weeks. Study observations and caveats: Without pretreatment biopsies, baseline tumor clonotype presence was undetermined. From baseline, blood top tumor clonotypes peaked at 2 weeks post-radiation.

Time point indicated: baseline pretreatment blood. Indicated treatment: 15 Gy SBRT to primary tumor, nephrectomy 4 weeks later. The assay was immunoSEQ multiplex PCR, and TCRdb's table has in-frame clones only and misses some. The sample shows 100,000 to 150,000 clones, roughly 80% of them seen only once. The source is a woman between 55 and 75 years old with renal cell carcinoma. The sequenced sample was blood, obtained from a patient whose treatment included radiotherapy and nephrectomy.

In nucleotides, the CDR3 is TGTGCCAGCAGTTTATCAGGGTACGAGCAGTACTTC. This codes for CASSLSGYEQYF. This chain joins TRBV28 and TRBJ2-7, with a tentative D call TRBD1 (5 bases). The length of the CDR3 is 12 residues. Trimming shortened V by 1 base and J by 4 bases, and 5 bases separated the two germline ends. Germline V gene data show CDR1 as MDHEN and CDR2 as SYDVKM. Filled out from reference TRBV28 and TRBJ2-7, the complete variable domain reads DVKVTQSSRYLVKRTGEKVFLECVQDMDHENMFWYRQDPGLGLRLIYFSYDVKMKEKGDIPEGYSVSREKKERFSLILESASTNQTSMYLCASSLSGYEQYFGPGTRLTVT.